The rows below give T cell receptor beta chains drawn from one sample of a study of technical replicates of blood from a few donors. Method: immunoSEQ multiplex PCR; TCRdb's copy keeps in-frame clones and lacks some. The sample consists of more than 65,000 clones, around 94% of them appearing once. What was sequenced was T cells isolated from PBMCs. These receptors originate from a human donor in good health. The CDR3 runs from the conserved cysteine through the conserved F or W. D genes are given only for firm matches.

>TRBD1|TRBV18|TRBJ2-7
CASSSKQGLIHEQYF
>TRBD2|TRBV2|TRBJ2-7
CASSEGGLASSYEQYF
>TRBD2|TRBV19|TRBJ2-2
CASSLGLGTGELFF
>TRBD1|TRBV5-1|TRBJ1-4
CASSEQGGSEKLFF
>TRBD1|TRBV6-1|TRBJ1-2
CASGSGQGALYGYTF
>NA|TRBV30|TRBJ1-4
CAWSVGTLEEKLFF
>TRBD1|TRBV5-4|TRBJ1-2
CASSFGQGGHYGYTF
>NA|TRBV7-9|TRBJ1-5
CASSLVEQPQHF
>TRBD1|TRBV9|TRBJ1-6
CASSFDRGNSPLHF
>TRBD2|TRBV10-1|TRBJ2-3
CASQLADYTDTQYF
>NA|TRBV30|TRBJ1-2
CASLTTGSYGYTF
>NA|TRBV27|TRBJ1-5
CASTPVGFSNQPQHF
>TRBD1|TRBV7-2|TRBJ1-2
CASSIDRGHYGYTF
>NA|TRBV6-5|TRBJ2-2
CASSYGGGAHTGELFF
>TRBD1|TRBV6-6|TRBJ1-2
CASTGTGDNYGYTF
>TRBD1|TRBV27|TRBJ2-5
CASTPDRGEETQYF
>NA|TRBV2|TRBJ1-1
CASSALTNTEAFF
>TRBD2|TRBV7-8|TRBJ2-7
CASSLTMAEGSSGTYEQYF
>NA|TRBV18|TRBJ1-1
CASSPGTQAFF
>TRBD2|TRBV4-2|TRBJ2-7
CASSQELAGDREQYF
>NA|TRBV19|TRBJ1-1
CASSIFAGNTEAFF
>TRBD1|TRBV2|TRBJ2-1
CASSEFGTGLNEQFF
>TRBD2|TRBV5-1|TRBJ2-5
CASSSSGTNQETQYF
>TRBD2|TRBV5-6|TRBJ2-1
CASRVSRGGLLEQFF
>TRBD2|TRBV25-1|TRBJ2-5
CASSDPLIGLARPYF
>TRBD2|TRBV7-9|TRBJ2-1
CASSFRLAGGPGWDEQFF
>TRBD2|TRBV6-4|TRBJ2-1
CASSDNPSGSYNEQFF
>NA|TRBV29-1|TRBJ2-2
CSVDGNTGELFF
>NA|TRBV2|TRBJ2-1
CASSGSSYNEQFF
>TRBD2|TRBV27|TRBJ2-1
CASSGWGGENNEQFF
>TRBD1|TRBV6-6|TRBJ2-7
CASSYGQGLSYEQYF
>NA|TRBV5-6|TRBJ1-5
CASSLPGDDQPQHF
>NA|TRBV16|TRBJ2-7
CASSQRPSGLHEQYF
>TRBD2|TRBV9|TRBJ2-1
CASSVLPGAGGGYEQFF
>NA|TRBV7-8|TRBJ2-7
CASSLSGRGEQYF
>NA|TRBV2|TRBJ1-2
CASGGEANYGYTF
>NA|TRBV6-1|TRBJ2-1
CASSDVQGSDNEQFF
>NA|TRBV29-1|TRBJ1-3
CSAGLEDSGNTIYF
>NA|TRBV5-1|TRBJ1-2
CASGWTGSPGYTF
>NA|TRBV14|TRBJ1-1
CASSQRILRGIAGNTEAFF
>TRBD2|TRBV10-3|TRBJ2-7
CAISEGAGANSYEQYF
>NA|TRBV7-2|TRBJ2-7
CASSLVSVGYEQYF
>NA|TRBV5-1|TRBJ2-2
CASSSRTAGDTGELFF